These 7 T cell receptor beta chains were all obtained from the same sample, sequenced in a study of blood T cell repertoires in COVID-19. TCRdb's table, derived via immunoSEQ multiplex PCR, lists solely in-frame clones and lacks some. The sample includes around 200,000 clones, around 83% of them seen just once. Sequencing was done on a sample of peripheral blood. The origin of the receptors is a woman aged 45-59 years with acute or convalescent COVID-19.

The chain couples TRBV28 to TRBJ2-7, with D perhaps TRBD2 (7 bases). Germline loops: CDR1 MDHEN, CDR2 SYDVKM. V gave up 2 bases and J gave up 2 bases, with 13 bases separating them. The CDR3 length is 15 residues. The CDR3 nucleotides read TGTGCCAGCAGTTTAGGGGGGGCTCAAGCCTACGAGCAGTACTTC. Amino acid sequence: CASSLGGAQAYEQYF.

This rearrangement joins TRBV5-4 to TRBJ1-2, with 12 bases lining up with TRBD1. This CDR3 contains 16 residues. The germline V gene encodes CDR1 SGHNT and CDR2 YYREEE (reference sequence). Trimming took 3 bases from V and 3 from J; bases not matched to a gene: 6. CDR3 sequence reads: CASSSLGQGADYGYTF. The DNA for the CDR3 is TGTGCCAGCAGCTCCCTGGGACAGGGGGCGGACTATGGCTACACCTTC.

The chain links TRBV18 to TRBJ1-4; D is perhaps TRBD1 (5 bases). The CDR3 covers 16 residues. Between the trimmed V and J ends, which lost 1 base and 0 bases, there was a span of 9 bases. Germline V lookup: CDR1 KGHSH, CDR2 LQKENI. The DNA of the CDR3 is TGTGCCAGCTCACCACAAGGGGCTGCAACTAATGAAAAACTGTTTTTT. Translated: CASSPQGAATNEKLFF.

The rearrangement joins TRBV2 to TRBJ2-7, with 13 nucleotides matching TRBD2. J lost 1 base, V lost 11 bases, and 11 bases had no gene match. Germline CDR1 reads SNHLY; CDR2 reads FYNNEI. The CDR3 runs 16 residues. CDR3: CAGKTSGRSQSYEQYF. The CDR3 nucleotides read TGTGCCGGCAAGACTAGCGGGAGGTCTCAGTCCTACGAGCAGTACTTC.

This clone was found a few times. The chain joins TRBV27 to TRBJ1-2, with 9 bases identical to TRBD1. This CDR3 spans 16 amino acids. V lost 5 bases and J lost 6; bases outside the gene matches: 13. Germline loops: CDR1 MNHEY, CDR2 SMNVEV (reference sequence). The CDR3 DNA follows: TGTGCCAGCAGTACCCTGATGACAGGGGGAAGAAATGGCTACACCTTC. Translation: CASSTLMTGGRNGYTF.

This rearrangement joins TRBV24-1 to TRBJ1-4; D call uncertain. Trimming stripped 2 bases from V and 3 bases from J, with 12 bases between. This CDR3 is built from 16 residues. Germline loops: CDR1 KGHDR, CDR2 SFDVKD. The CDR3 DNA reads TGTGCCACCAGTGATTCCCGGACTGACTCTAATGAAAAACTGTTTTTT. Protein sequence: CATSDSRTDSNEKLFF.

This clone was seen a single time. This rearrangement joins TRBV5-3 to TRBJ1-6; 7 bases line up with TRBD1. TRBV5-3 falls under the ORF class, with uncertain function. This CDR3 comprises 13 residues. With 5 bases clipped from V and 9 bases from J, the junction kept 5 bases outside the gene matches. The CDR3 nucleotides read TGTGCCAGAAGTCCACAGGGGAGTTCACCCCTCCACTTT. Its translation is CARSPQGSSPLHF.